This T cell receptor (beta chain) originates from a study of blood T cells in healthy people across ages. Next came a second PCR, run for about 7 to 12 cycles, which used a sample-barcoded 5' primer along with a J-beta primer mix. TCRdb redid the calling of the 5' RACE reads with MiXCR, one entry per CDR3 protein. In the table there are some 1.6 million distinct CDR3 sequences, about 35% of which are singletons. The clonotype was recovered from a woman in her twenties or thirties in good health. Sequencing used blood.

For the CDR3, the DNA is TGTGCCAGCAGTGAAACCGGGACAGCGGGGGAGCAGTACTTC. This sequence encodes CASSETGTAGEQYF. The chain has TRBV6-1 and TRBJ2-5, with D perhaps TRBD2 (8 bases). This CDR3 has 14 residues. Trimming cost V 2 bases and J 11 bases, with 18 bases left between them. CDR1 is MNHNS, CDR2 SASEGT, per germline.